A selection of T cell receptor beta chains follows, all from one sample in a study of cytomegalovirus exposure and HLA in healthy donors. Repertoires were generated with immunoSEQ multiplex PCR, while TCRdb's copy carries only in-frame clones and drops some. The table lists 150,000 to 200,000 clones, about four fifths of them singletons, with 1.5% to 2% in the top ten. The sample was PBMCs. Receptors were obtained from a man in his fifties in good health and CMV-seronegative. The conserved cysteine and the conserved F or W are not part of the CDR3 here.

TRBJ1-2 | TRBV7-8 | ASGKGQATNYGYT
TRBJ1-5 | TRBV19 | ASSWGDRGSHQPQH
TRBJ2-1 | TRBV12-1 | ASSPGLAGVLRHNEQF
TRBJ1-2 | TRBV20-1 | SAARDIGYT
TRBJ1-4 | TRBV14 | ASSRQAVATNEKLF
TRBJ1-1 | TRBV5-1 | ASSPFPRTGGANTEAF
TRBJ2-2 | TRBV28 | ASILTGGFGELF
TRBJ2-7 | TRBV19 | ASSIDGAGGIYEQY
TRBJ2-7 | TRBV6-5 | ASTGTNSYEQY
TRBJ1-2 | TRBV7-2 | ASSLGGGSGYT
TRBJ2-3 | TRBV6-5 | ASSYQRGGTDTQY
TRBJ2-7 | TRBV11-2 | ASSFKGTGPYEQY
TRBJ2-5 | TRBV9 | ASSPVGGETQY
TRBJ2-1 | TRBV5-1 | ASSLAGRSYNEQF
TRBJ2-6 | TRBV7-9 | SSSLARASGANVLT
TRBJ1-1 | TRBV7-9 | ASSHDRGPWNTEAF
TRBJ2-2 | TRBV4-2 | ATGQEHTGELF
TRBJ2-2 | TRBV7-2 | ASSPGRTSGGAGELF
TRBJ1-1 | TRBV2 | ATTWGDTEAF
TRBJ2-5 | TRBV5-4 | ASSSTSGSQETQY
TRBJ2-5 | TRBV11-2 | ASGRETMETQY
TRBJ2-1 | TRBV6-5 | ASRDGTRPGGEQF
TRBJ2-7 | TRBV2 | ASRGTGQYYEQY
. | TRBV7-2 | ASSFMRQSSYEQY
TRBJ1-2 | TRBV28 | ASSSGESYGYT
TRBJ1-1 | TRBV10-3 | AISVSGGLNTEAF
TRBJ2-1 | TRBV2 | ASRGQAAEQF
TRBJ1-1 | TRBV4-2 | ASSPREAVEAF
TRBJ2-3 | TRBV5-1 | ASSLSPGGYGDTQY
TRBJ2-7 | TRBV7-3 | ASSLRRLAGSSYEQY
TRBJ2-5 | TRBV11-3 | ASSLEGGPVQETQY
TRBJ2-3 | TRBV9 | ASSVGGITDTQY
TRBJ2-7 | TRBV5-8 | ASSLGGSLYEQY
TRBJ2-1 | TRBV6-5 | ASSSDRAYNNEQF
TRBJ2-1 | TRBV4-1 | ASSQEDYPYNEQF
TRBJ1-2 | TRBV4-3 | ASSQGRGRIYGYT
TRBJ1-6 | TRBV15 | ATSRTVNNSPLH
TRBJ2-3 | TRBV5-5 | ASSLQAGPGADTQY
TRBJ1-2 | TRBV11-2 | ASSLNYGYT
TRBJ2-3 | TRBV29-1 | SVGVDRVASDTQY
TRBJ2-7 | TRBV5-1 | ASSPSGGPKEQY
TRBJ1-5 | TRBV10-2 | ASSQTGGRQPQH
TRBJ2-2 | TRBV18 | ASSLRTGGTGELF
TRBJ2-3 | TRBV15 | ATSPRDYTDTQY
TRBJ1-1 | TRBV14 | ASSPPGMNTEAF
TRBJ2-7 | TRBV5-1 | ASSEGGNYEQY
TRBJ1-1 | TRBV4-1 | ASSQRTANTEAF
TRBJ2-5 | TRBV5-1 | ASSLAGPGETQY
TRBJ1-2 | TRBV2 | ASSGQGYYGYT
TRBJ2-5 | TRBV7-9 | ASSFHRGEETQY
TRBJ2-7 | TRBV5-6 | ASSLYRESEQY
TRBJ2-3 | TRBV7-2 | ASSPPTSTQY
TRBJ1-3 | TRBV29-1 | SVTPNSGNTIY
TRBJ2-7 | TRBV6-5 | ASSQSGTVVEQY
TRBJ1-5 | TRBV10-3 | AISERDTEPQH